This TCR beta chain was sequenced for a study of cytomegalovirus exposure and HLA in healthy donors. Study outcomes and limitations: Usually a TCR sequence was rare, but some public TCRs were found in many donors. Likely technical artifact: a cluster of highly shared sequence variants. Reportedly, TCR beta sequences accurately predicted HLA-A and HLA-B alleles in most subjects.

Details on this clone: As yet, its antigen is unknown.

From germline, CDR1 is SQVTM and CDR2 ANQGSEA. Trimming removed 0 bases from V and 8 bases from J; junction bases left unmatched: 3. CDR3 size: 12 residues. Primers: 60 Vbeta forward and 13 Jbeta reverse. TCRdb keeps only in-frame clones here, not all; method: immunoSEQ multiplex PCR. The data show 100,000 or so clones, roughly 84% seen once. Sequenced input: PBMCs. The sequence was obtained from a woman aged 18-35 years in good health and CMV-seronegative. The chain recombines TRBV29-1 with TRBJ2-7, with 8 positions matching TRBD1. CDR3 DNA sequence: TGCAGCGTTGAAGAGACAGGGGACCAGCAGTACTTC. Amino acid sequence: CSVEETGDQQYF.